The rows below give T cell receptor beta chains drawn from one sample of a study of post-analysis software for immune sequencing data. From the PCR reads, TCRdb called clonotypes with MiXCR, one entry per CDR3 protein. The top ten clones hold 11% of a sample with hundreds of thousands of distinct CDR3 sequences, 55% to 70% of them seen once. The sequenced sample consisted of blood. Receptor source: a girl aged 2 to 10 with multiple sclerosis. Each CDR3 is given with its conserved first and last residue. D genes are given only for firm matches. Clone size is given for some rows only: seen once, a few or many times, or a class if the clone is expanded.

TRBV6-2/TRBV6-3,TRBJ2-1,.,TRBD2,TGTGCCAGCAGCCAGGGACTAAACAATGAGCAGTTCTTC,CASSQGLNNEQFF
TRBV7-7,TRBJ2-3,few,.,TGTGCTAGCAGCTTAAGGGAGAACACAGATACGCAGTATTTT,CASSLRENTDTQYF
TRBV6-4,TRBJ2-1,once,TRBD2,TGTGCCAGCAGTGACTCGAGGCTAGCGGGGTACAATGAGCAGTTCTTC,CASSDSRLAGYNEQFF
TRBV25-1,TRBJ1-4,once,TRBD1,TGTGCCAGCACCTCCGCAGGGGGCATTCTTGGAAAACTGTTTTTT,CASTSAGGILGKLFF
TRBV5-1,TRBJ1-1,.,TRBD1,TGCGCCAGCAGCCTACAGGGGTCGTGGGGCACTGAAGCTTTCTTT,CASSLQGSWGTEAFF
TRBV24-1,TRBJ2-7,.,.,TGTGCCACCAGTGAGGAGACACACATCTACGAGCAGTACTTC,CATSEETHIYEQYF
TRBV7-9,TRBJ2-7,.,TRBD1,TGTGCCAGCAGCATAAGGGACAGGGAAAAGGACGAGCAGTACTTC,CASSIRDREKDEQYF
TRBV9,TRBJ2-1,.,.,TGTGCCAGCAGCTGGGGGATCGGGACACTTTACAATGAGCAGTTCTTC,CASSWGIGTLYNEQFF
TRBV12-3/TRBV12-4,TRBJ2-7,few,TRBD1,TGTGCCAGCAGCCCGCTCACAGTGCACAGGGGCGAGCAGTACTTC,CASSPLTVHRGEQYF
TRBV10-2,TRBJ2-1,.,TRBD2,TGCGCCAGCAGTGGAACGGGAGGGAACAATGAGCAGTTCTTC,CASSGTGGNNEQFF